Sequencing of this TCR beta chain was carried out in a study of blood T cells in healthy people across ages. Notes on the study in general: Possibly, changes in expanded clonotypes were confounded because donor CMV status was unknown.

This CDR3 is 14 amino acids long. Germline-derived CDR1 and CDR2 are DFQATT and SNEGSKA (reference sequence). Trimming took off 0 bases at V and 6 bases at J, with 12 bases between the two ends. A second PCR of about 7 to 12 cycles used a sample-barcoded 5' primer and a J-beta primer mix. TCRdb analysed the 5' RACE reads with MiXCR anew, one entry per CDR3 protein. The data hold approximately 800,000 distinct CDR3 sequences, with approximately 53% observed a single time. Concerning this clonotype: Its antigen remains unidentified.

This clonotype was obtained from a man older than 75 in good health. The V call is TRBV20-1, the J call TRBJ2-1; D gene unclear. Material: blood. The CDR3 nucleotides read TGCAGTGCTAGAGAAACCGGGCCCCTCAATGAGCAGTTCTTC. Protein sequence: CSARETGPLNEQFF.